This T cell receptor (beta chain) was sequenced for a study of cytomegalovirus exposure and HLA in healthy donors. Produced via immunoSEQ multiplex PCR; TCRdb's table is partial and in-frame only. In the table there are around 150,000 clones, 85% to 90% of which are singletons. Concerning this clone itself: The antigen is undetermined.

General study results and limits: Rarity marked most TCR sequences, yet some public TCRs occurred in many donors.

V dropped 3 bases and J dropped 1 base, with 9 bases sitting between them. The CDR3 has 14 residues. CDR1 and CDR2 (germline): MGHRA, YSYEKL. The rearrangement uses TRBV4-1 and TRBJ1-1; D possibly corresponds to TRBD1 (6 bases). The clonotype was recovered from a woman aged 18-29 years in good health and CMV-seropositive. Sequenced: PBMCs. CDR3 in DNA: TGCGCCAGCAGCCAGCCACAGGGGAACACTGAAGCTTTCTTT. Its translation is CASSQPQGNTEAFF.